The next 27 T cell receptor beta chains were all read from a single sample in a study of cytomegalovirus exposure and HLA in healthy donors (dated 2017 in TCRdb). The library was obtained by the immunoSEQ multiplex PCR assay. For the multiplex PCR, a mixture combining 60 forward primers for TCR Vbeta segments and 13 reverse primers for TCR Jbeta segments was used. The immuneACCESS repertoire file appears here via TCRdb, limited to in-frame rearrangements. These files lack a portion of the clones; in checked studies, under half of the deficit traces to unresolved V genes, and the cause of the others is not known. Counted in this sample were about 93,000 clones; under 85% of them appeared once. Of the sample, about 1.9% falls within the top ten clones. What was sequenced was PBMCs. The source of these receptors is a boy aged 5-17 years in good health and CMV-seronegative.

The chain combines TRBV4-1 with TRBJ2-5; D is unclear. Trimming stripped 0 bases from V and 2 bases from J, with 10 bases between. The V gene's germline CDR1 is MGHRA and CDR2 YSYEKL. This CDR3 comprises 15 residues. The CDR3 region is CASSQDTRPQETQYF. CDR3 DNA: TGCGCCAGCAGCCAAGATACGAGGCCTCAAGAGACCCAGTACTTC.

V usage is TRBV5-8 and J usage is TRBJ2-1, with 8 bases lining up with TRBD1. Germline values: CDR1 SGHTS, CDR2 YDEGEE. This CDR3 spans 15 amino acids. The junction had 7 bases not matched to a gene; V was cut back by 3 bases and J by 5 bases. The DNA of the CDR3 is TGTGCCAGCAGCTACCCGGGACAGGTCAACAATGAGCAGTTCTTC. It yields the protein CASSYPGQVNNEQFF.

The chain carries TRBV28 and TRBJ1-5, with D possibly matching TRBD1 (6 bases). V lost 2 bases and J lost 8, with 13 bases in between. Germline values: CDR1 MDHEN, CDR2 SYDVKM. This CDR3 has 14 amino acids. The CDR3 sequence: CASSLMWGPEPQHF. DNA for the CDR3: TGTGCCAGCAGTTTAATGTGGGGGCCTGAGCCCCAGCATTTT.

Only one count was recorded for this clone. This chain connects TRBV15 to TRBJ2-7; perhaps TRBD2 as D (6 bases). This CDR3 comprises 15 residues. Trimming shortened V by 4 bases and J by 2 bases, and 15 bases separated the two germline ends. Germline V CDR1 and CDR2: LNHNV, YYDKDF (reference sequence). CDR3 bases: TGTGCCACCAGCAAAGAGCGGGTCCTCCCCTACGAGCAGTACTTC. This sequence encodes CATSKERVLPYEQYF.

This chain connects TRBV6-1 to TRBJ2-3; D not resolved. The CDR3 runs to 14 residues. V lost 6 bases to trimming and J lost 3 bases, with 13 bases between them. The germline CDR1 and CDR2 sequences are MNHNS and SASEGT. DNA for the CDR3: TGTGCCAGCAGCGACATAATCCGGACAGATACGCAGTATTTT. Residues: CASSDIIRTDTQYF.

The CDR3 DNA follows: TGTGCCAGCAGCCAGGGACTAGCGTACGAGCAGTACTTC. It yields the protein CASSQGLAYEQYF. The rearrangement links TRBV7-8 to TRBJ2-7; 10 bases line up with TRBD2. The CDR3 is 13 residues long. V lost 5 bases, J lost 4 bases, and 2 bases stayed unmatched. The germline CDR1 and CDR2 sequences are SGHVS and FQNEAQ.

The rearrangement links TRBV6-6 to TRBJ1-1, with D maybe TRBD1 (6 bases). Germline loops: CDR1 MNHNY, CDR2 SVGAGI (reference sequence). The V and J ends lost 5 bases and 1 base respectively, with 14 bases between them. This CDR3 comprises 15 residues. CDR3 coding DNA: TGTGCCAGCAGTCTATTATTACAGGGGAACACTGAAGCTTTCTTT. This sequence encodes CASSLLLQGNTEAFF.

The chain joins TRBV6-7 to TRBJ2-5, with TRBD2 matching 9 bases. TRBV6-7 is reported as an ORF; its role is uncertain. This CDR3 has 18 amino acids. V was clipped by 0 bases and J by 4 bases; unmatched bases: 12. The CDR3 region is CASSYSSSGRPGGETQYF. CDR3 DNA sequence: TGTGCCAGCAGTTACTCCTCCAGCGGGAGGCCCGGAGGAGAGACCCAGTACTTC.

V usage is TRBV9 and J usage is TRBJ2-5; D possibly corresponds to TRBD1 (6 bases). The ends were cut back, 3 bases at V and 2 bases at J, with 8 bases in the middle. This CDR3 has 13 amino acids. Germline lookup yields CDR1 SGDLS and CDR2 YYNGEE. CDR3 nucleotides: TGTGCCAGCAGCGCGGACAGTCAAGAGACCCAGTACTTC. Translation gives CASSADSQETQYF.

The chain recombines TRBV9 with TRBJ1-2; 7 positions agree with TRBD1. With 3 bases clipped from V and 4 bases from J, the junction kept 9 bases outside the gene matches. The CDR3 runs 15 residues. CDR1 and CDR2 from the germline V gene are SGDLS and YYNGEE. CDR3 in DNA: TGTGCCAGCAGCGGGAGACAGGGCCTTTTCTATGGCTACACCTTC. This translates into CASSGRQGLFYGYTF.

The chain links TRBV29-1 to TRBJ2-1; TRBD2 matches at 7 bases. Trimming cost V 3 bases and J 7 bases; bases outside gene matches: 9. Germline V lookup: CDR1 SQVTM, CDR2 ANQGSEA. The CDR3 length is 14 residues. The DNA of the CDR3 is TGCAGCGTTGAGGAACCAAGCGGGATAAATGAGCAGTTCTTC. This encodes CSVEEPSGINEQFF.

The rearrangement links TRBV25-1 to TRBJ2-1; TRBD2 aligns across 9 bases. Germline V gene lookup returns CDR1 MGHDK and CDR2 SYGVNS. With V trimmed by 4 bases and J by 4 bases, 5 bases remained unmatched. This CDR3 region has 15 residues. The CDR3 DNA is TGTGCCAGCAGTGGACTAGCGGAGTCGTACAATGAGCAGTTCTTC. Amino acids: CASSGLAESYNEQFF.

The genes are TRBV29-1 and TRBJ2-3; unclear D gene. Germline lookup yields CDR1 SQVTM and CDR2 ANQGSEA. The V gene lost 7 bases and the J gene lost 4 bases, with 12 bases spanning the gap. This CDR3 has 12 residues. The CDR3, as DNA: TGCAGCGCCGACCGCGGTTCAGATACGCAGTATTTT. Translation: CSADRGSDTQYF.

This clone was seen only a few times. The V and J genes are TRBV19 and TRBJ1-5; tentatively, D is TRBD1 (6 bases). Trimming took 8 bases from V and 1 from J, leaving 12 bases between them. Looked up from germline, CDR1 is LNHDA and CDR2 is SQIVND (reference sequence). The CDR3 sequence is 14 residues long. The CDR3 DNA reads TGTGCCAGTTCATACGGACAGAGCAATCAGCCCCAGCATTTT. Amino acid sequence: CASSYGQSNQPQHF.

CDR3 nucleotides: TGTGCCAGCAGCGTGGGACAGGGGTGGTCGGATGAGCAGTTCTTC. Translated: CASSVGQGWSDEQFF. This chain connects TRBV9 to TRBJ2-1; 10 bases are shared with TRBD1. V trimming: 2 bases; J trimming: 8 bases; junction bases outside the gene matches: 7. The length of the CDR3 is 15 residues. Germline values: CDR1 SGDLS, CDR2 YYNGEE. Variable domain in full (rest from reference TRBV9 and TRBJ2-1): DSGVTQTPKHLITATGQRVTLRCSPRSGDLSVYWYQQSLDQGLQFLIQYYNGEERAKGNILERFSAQQFPDLHSELNLSSLELGDSALYFCASSVGQGWSDEQFFGPGTRLTVL.

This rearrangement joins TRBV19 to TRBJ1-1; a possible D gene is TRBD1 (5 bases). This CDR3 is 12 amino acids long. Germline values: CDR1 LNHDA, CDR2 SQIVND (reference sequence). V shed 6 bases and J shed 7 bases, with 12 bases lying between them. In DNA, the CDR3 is TGTGCCAGTAGGAAATACGGGGGTGAAGCTTTCTTT. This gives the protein CASRKYGGEAFF.

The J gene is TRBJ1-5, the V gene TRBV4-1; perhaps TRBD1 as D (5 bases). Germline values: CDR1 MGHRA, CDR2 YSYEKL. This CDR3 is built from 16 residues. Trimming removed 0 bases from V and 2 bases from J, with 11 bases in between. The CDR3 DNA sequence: TGCGCCAGCAGCCAAGATTGGGGGGACGGCAATCAGCCCCAGCATTTT. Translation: CASSQDWGDGNQPQHF.

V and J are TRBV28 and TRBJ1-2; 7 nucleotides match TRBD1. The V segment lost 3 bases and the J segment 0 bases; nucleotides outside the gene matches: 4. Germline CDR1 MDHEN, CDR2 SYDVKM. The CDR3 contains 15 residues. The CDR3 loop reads CASSFTDRTNYGYTF. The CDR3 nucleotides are TGTGCCAGCAGTTTCACGGACAGGACTAACTATGGCTACACCTTC.

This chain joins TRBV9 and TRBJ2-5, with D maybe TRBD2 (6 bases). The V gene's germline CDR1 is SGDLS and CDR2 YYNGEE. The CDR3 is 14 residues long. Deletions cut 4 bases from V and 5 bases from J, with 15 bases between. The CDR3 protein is CASSRWGDSETQYF. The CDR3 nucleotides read TGTGCCAGCAGCCGCTGGGGGGACTCTGAGACCCAGTACTTC.

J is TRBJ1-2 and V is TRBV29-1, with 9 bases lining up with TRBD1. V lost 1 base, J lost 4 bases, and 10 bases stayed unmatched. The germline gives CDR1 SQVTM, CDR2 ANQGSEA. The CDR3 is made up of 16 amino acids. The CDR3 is CSVEVRSGQGLYGYTF. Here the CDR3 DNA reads TGCAGCGTTGAAGTCCGGTCTGGACAGGGGCTCTATGGCTACACCTTC.

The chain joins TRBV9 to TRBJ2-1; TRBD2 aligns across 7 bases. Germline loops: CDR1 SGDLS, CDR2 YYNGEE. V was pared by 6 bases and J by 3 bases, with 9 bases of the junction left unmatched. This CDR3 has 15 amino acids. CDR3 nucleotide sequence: TGTGCCAGCACCACAGGTGGCGGGGGCTACAATGAGCAGTTCTTC. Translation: CASTTGGGGYNEQFF.

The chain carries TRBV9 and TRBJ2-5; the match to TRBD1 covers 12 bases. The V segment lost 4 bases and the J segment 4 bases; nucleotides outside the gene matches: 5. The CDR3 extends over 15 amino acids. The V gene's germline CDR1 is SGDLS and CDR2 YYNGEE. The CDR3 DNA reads TGTGCCAGCAGCCCCCGGGACAGGGGGCGAGAGACCCAGTACTTC. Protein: CASSPRDRGRETQYF.

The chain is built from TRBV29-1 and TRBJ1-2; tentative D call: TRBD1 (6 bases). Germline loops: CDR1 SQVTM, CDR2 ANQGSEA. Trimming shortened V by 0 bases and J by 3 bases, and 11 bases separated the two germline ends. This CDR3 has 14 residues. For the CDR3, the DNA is TGCAGCGTTGAAGAATTAGGGGGTGACTATGGCTACACCTTC. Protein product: CSVEELGGDYGYTF.

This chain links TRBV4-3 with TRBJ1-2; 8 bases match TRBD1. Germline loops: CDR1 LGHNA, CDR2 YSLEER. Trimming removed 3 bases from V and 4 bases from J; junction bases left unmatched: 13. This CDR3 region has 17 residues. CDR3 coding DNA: TGCGCCAGCAGCCAGGATCGGACAGGGATGCGCTCCTATGGCTACACCTTC. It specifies CASSQDRTGMRSYGYTF.

The CDR3 spells CASSVSGTSGGHPSTDTQYF. The CDR3 coding sequence is TGTGCCAGCAGTGTATCCGGGACTAGCGGGGGTCACCCTAGCACAGATACGCAGTATTTT. This chain joins TRBV6-1 and TRBJ2-3, with 14 bases fitting TRBD2. The V segment lost 4 bases and the J segment 0 bases; nucleotides outside the gene matches: 12. CDR1 and CDR2 (germline): MNHNS, SASEGT. The CDR3 totals 20 residues.

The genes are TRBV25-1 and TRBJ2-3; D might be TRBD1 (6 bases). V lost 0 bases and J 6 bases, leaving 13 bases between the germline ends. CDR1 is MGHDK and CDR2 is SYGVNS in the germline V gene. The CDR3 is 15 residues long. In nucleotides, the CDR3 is TGTGCCAGCAGTGAATATACATCAGGGGCCGATACGCAGTATTTT. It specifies CASSEYTSGADTQYF.

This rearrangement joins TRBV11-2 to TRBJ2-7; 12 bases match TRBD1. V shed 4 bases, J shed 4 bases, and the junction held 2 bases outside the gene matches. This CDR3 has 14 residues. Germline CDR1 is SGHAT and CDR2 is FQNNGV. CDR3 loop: CASSWGQGAYEQYF. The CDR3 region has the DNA TGTGCCAGCAGCTGGGGACAGGGGGCTTACGAGCAGTACTTC.